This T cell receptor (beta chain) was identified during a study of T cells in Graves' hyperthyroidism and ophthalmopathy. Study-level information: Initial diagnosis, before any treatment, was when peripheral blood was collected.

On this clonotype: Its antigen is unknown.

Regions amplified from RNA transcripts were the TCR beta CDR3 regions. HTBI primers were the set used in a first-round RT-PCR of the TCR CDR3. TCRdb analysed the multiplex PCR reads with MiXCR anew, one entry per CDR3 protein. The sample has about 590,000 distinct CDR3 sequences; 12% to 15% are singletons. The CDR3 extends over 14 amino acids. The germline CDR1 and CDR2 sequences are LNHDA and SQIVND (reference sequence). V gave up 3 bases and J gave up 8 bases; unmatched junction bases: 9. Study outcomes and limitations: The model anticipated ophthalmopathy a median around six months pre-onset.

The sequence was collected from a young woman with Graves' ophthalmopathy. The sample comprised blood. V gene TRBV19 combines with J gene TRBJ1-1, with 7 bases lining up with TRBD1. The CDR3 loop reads CASSMGQTPGEAFF. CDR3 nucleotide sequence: TGTGCCAGTAGTATGGGACAGACCCCGGGGGAAGCTTTCTTT.